This is a list of T cell receptor beta chains from one sample in a study of esophageal squamous cell carcinoma under preoperative chemotherapy. One entry per CDR3 protein, called by TCRdb with MiXCR from the PCR reads. The repertoire holds around 12,000 distinct CDR3 sequences, with 50% to 55% as singletons. The specimen was obtained from a patient given preoperative chemotherapy. The receptors originated from a human donor with esophageal squamous cell carcinoma. The donor label of this sample is uncertain. Each CDR3 is given with its conserved first and last residue. A D gene is named only where the DNA matches it firmly. Only part of the rows carry a size: once, few, many, or a class if the clone is expanded.

j_call,d_call,clone_size,v_call,cdr3_aa,cdr3_nt
TRBJ2-3,.,medium-sized,TRBV6-1,CASSEQDTINTQYF,TGTGCCAGCAGTGAACAGGACACTATTAATACGCAGTATTTT
TRBJ2-1,TRBD2,many,TRBV6-5,CASNLLAGDNEQFF,TGTGCCAGCAACTTACTAGCGGGAGACAATGAGCAGTTCTTC
TRBJ2-4,TRBD2,.,TRBV6-1,CASGLGGGGKDTQYF,TGTGCCAGCGGCTTGGGGGGGGGGGGGAAAGATACGCAGTACTTT
TRBJ2-7,TRBD2,.,TRBV7-6,CASSPSGGSLSYEQYF,TGTGCCAGCAGCCCAAGTGGCGGGAGTCTCTCCTACGAGCAGTACTTC
TRBJ2-3,.,.,TRBV7-2,CVSSLSGADTDTQYF,TGTGTCAGCAGCCTTTCAGGGGCGGATACAGATACGCAGTATTTT
TRBJ2-2,.,.,TRBV7-2,CASRSPRGRSTGELFF,TGTGCCAGCAGGAGTCCGCGGGGGCGCAGTACCGGGGAGCTGTTTTTT
TRBJ2-1,TRBD2,few,TRBV6-1,CASRRDVAGVGPNEQFF,TGTGCCAGCAGGCGAGACGTAGCGGGAGTGGGGCCCAATGAGCAGTTCTTC
TRBJ2-6,TRBD2,few,TRBV7-2,CASSTGLAHSSGANVLTF,TGTGCCAGCAGCACAGGACTAGCGCATAGCTCTGGGGCCAACGTCCTGACTTTC
TRBJ2-5,.,few,TRBV6-1,CASSEDLIEYF,TGTGCCAGCAGTGAAGATTTGATAGAATACTTC
TRBJ2-7,TRBD1,many,TRBV7-2,CASSPGQGKGTGQYF,TGTGCCAGCAGCCCAGGACAGGGGAAGGGGACGGGGCAGTACTTC
TRBJ2-5,.,few,TRBV6-5,CASSLNRLETQYF,TGTGCCAGCAGTTTAAACAGACTGGAGACCCAGTACTTC
TRBJ2-1,.,.,TRBV11-2,CASRYEDRSHVAQFF,TGTGCCAGCAGGTACGAGGACCGGTCCCACGTGGCCCAGTTCTTC